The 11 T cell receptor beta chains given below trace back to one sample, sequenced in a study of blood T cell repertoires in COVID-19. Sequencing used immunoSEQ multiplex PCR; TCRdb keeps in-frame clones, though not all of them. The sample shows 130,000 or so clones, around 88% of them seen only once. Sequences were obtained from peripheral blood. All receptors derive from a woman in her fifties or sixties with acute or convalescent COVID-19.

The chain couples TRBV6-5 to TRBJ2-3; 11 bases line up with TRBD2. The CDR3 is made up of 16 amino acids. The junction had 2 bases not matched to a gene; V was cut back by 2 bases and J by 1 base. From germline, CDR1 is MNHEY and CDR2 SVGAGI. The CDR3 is CASSYQGLAGTDTQYF. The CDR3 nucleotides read TGTGCCAGCAGTTACCAGGGACTAGCGGGCACAGATACGCAGTATTTT.

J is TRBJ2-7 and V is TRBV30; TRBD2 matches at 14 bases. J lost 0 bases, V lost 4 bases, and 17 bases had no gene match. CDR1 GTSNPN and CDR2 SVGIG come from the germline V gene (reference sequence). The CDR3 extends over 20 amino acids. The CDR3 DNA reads TGTGCCTGGAAGGGCGGAACCGGACTAGCGGGGGGACTTAGCTCCTACGAGCAGTACTTC. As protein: CAWKGGTGLAGGLSSYEQYF.

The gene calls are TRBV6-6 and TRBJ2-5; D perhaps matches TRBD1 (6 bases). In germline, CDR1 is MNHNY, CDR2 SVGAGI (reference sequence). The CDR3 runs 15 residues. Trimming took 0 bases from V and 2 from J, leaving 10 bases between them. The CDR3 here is CASSYSLRGQETQYF. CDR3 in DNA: TGTGCCAGCAGTTACTCGTTAAGGGGGCAAGAGACCCAGTACTTC.

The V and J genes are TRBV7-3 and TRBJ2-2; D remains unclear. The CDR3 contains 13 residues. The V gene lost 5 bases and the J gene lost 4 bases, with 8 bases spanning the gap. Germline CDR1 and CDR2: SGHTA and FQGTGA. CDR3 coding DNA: TGTGCCAGCAGCCCGTCTTCCACCGGGGAGCTGTTTTTT. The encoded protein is CASSPSSTGELFF.

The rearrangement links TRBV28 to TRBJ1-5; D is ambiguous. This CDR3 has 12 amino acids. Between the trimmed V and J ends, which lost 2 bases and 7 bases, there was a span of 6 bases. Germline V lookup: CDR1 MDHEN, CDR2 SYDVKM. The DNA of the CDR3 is TGTGCCAGCAGTTTAGCGGGGCAGCCCCAGCATTTT. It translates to CASSLAGQPQHF.

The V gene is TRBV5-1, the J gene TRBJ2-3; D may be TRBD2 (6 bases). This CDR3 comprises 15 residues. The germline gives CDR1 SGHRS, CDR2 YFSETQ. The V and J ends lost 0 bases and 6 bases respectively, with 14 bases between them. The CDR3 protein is CASSLATTRPDTQYF. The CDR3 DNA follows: TGCGCCAGCAGCTTGGCGACGACTAGACCCGATACGCAGTATTTT.

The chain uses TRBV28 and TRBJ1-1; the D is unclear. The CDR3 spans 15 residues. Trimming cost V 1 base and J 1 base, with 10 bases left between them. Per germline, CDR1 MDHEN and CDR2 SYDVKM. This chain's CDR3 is CASSLSPIGNTEAFF. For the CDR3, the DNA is TGTGCCAGCAGTTTATCCCCCATCGGGAACACTGAAGCTTTCTTT.

The CDR3 protein is CASSPGSVGEKLFF. CDR3 bases: TGTGCCAGCAGCCCCGGAAGCGTGGGTGAAAAACTGTTTTTT. V gene TRBV7-2 combines with J gene TRBJ1-4; D call uncertain. V was trimmed by 5 bases and J by 7 bases, leaving 14 bases between them. The CDR3 is 14 amino acids. Germline V CDR1 and CDR2: SGHTA, FQGNSA.

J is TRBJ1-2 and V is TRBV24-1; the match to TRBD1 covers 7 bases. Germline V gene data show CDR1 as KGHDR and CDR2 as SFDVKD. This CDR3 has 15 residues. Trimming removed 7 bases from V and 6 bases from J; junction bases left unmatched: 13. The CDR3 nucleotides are TGTGCCACCAGCGAGGAGGGGGCGGGCCTTGATGGCTACACCTTC. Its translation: CATSEEGAGLDGYTF.

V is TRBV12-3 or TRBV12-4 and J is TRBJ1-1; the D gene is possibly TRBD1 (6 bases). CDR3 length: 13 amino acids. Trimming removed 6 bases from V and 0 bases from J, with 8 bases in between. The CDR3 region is CASRGTLNTEAFF. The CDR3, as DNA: TGTGCCAGCAGAGGGACACTGAACACTGAAGCTTTCTTT.

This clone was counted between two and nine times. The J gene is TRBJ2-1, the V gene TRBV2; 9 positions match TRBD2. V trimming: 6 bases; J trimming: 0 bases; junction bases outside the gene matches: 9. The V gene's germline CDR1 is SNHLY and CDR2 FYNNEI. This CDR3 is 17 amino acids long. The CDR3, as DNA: TGTGCCAGCAGAGGCGGGGGGGCCCCTAGCTCCTACAATGAGCAGTTCTTC. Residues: CASRGGGAPSSYNEQFF.